The 14 T cell receptor beta chains below come from one sample, sequenced in a study of cytomegalovirus exposure and HLA in healthy donors. Primers for the PCR totalled 60 Vbeta and 13 Jbeta. The repertoire was sequenced with immunoSEQ multiplex PCR; TCRdb's copy has only in-frame clones and lacks some. The table lists 150,000 to 200,000 clones, almost 85% of them singletons. Sequences were obtained from PBMCs. The origin of the receptors is a woman aged 50 to 65 in good health and CMV-seronegative.

This sequence joins TRBV28 and TRBJ1-3; no firm D call. Germline-derived CDR1 and CDR2 are MDHEN and SYDVKM. V dropped 3 bases and J dropped 4 bases, with 7 bases sitting between them. The CDR3 is made up of 13 amino acids. The CDR3 nucleotides read TGTGCCAGCAGTTTCGGTACGGGAAACACCATATATTTT. Translation gives CASSFGTGNTIYF.

The gene calls are TRBV28 and TRBJ2-7; D is uncertain. The CDR3 is 13 residues long. Germline-derived CDR1 and CDR2 are MDHEN and SYDVKM. V was cut by 6 bases and J by 9 bases, with 18 bases left in between. The CDR3 DNA reads TGTGCCAGCAGCGAGACTGTAGCCGCGCGGCAGTACTTC. Amino acid sequence: CASSETVAARQYF.

J is TRBJ1-1 and V is TRBV10-1, with 8 bases matching TRBD1. This CDR3 has 14 amino acids. CDR1 WNHNN and CDR2 SYGVQD come from the germline V gene (reference sequence). J lost 4 bases, V lost 6 bases, and 7 bases had no gene match. The CDR3 sequence is CASSYGQGTTEAFF. CDR3 in DNA: TGCGCCAGCAGCTATGGACAGGGAACCACTGAAGCTTTCTTT.

The V call is TRBV6-5, the J call TRBJ1-4, with D tentatively TRBD1 (5 bases). The V gene lost 6 bases and the J gene lost 8 bases, with 19 bases spanning the gap. The CDR3 contains 15 residues. CDR1 MNHEY and CDR2 SVGAGI come from the germline V gene. The CDR3 loop is CASSRLGGKTEKLFF. The CDR3 bases are TGTGCCAGCAGCCGCCTGGGGGGGAAGACGGAAAAACTGTTTTTT.

The rearrangement links TRBV5-4 to TRBJ2-7; 11 positions match TRBD2. Looked up from germline, CDR1 is SGHNT and CDR2 is YYREEE (reference sequence). The CDR3 is 15 residues long. J lost 5 bases, V lost 3 bases, and 7 bases had no gene match. The CDR3 loop is CASSSIGTSGHEQYF. CDR3 sequence (DNA): TGTGCCAGCAGCTCCATTGGGACTAGCGGCCACGAGCAGTACTTC.

The genes are TRBV4-1 and TRBJ2-1, with D unresolved. There are 20 residues in the CDR3. In germline, CDR1 is MGHRA, CDR2 YSYEKL. V was trimmed by 0 bases and J by 4 bases, leaving 25 bases between them. The CDR3 protein is CASSQETRPGTTSPYNEQFF. DNA of the CDR3: TGCGCCAGCAGCCAAGAAACTCGTCCCGGCACTACTTCTCCTTACAATGAGCAGTTCTTC.

This clone has only one observation. The chain couples TRBV18 to TRBJ2-5, with TRBD1 matching over 9 bases. This CDR3 spans 15 amino acids. CDR1 is KGHSH, CDR2 LQKENI, per germline. The V segment lost 6 bases and the J segment 1 base; nucleotides outside the gene matches: 6. The CDR3 bases are TGTGCCAGCTCCCGGCGACAGGGGGGCCAAGAGACCCAGTACTTC. Translation gives CASSRRQGGQETQYF.

This clone was counted between two and nine times. This rearrangement joins TRBV4-3 to TRBJ2-7; D uncertain. This CDR3 region has 15 residues. The germline CDR1 and CDR2 sequences are LGHNA and YSLEER. Trimming took 5 bases from V and 2 from J, leaving 16 bases between them. CDR3 DNA sequence: TGCGCCAGCAGCAGACTCACCGATTCTGCCTACGAGCAGTACTTC. Encoded protein: CASSRLTDSAYEQYF.

The chain carries TRBV19 and TRBJ2-7; no firm D call. Germline-derived CDR1 and CDR2 are LNHDA and SQIVND (reference sequence). The CDR3 has 14 residues. V was cut by 1 base and J by 2 bases, with 9 bases left in between. The CDR3 DNA follows: TGTGCCAGTAGTATAGGCCCTACCCCCTACGAGCAGTACTTC. This sequence encodes CASSIGPTPYEQYF.

On this clone: Other DNA sequences within the sample encode an identical CDR3. This chain connects TRBV14 to TRBJ2-7; tentatively, D is TRBD1 (5 bases). V shed 5 bases and J shed 3 bases, with 8 bases lying between them. The CDR3 totals 12 residues. Per germline, CDR1 SGHDN and CDR2 FVKESK. CDR3 sequence reads: CASSTQGYEQYF. Written as DNA, the CDR3 is TGTGCCAGCAGCACCCAGGGCTACGAGCAGTACTTC.

This chain joins TRBV4-1 and TRBJ2-5; 7 bases fit TRBD1. Trimming took 6 bases from V and 5 from J; bases not matched to a gene: 9. The CDR3 is 14 residues long. The germline CDR1 and CDR2 sequences are MGHRA and YSYEKL. The CDR3, as DNA: TGCGCCAGCAGTCGGACAGGACTGGGGGAGACCCAGTACTTC. Translated: CASSRTGLGETQYF.

CDR3 nucleotides: TGTGCCACGGGACAGGTCTCCTACAATGAGCAGTTCTTC. This encodes CATGQVSYNEQFF. This chain uses TRBV27 with TRBJ2-1, with TRBD1 matching over 8 bases. The length of the CDR3 is 13 residues. V shed 10 bases and J 0 bases; nucleotides not matched to a gene: 2. Germline CDR1 is MNHEY and CDR2 is SMNVEV (reference sequence).

This clone appeared a single time. The chain links TRBV2 to TRBJ1-2; tentative D call: TRBD1 (5 bases). The V and J ends lost 7 bases and 8 bases respectively, with 14 bases between them. CDR3 length: 12 residues. The germline V gene encodes CDR1 SNHLY and CDR2 FYNNEI. The chain's CDR3 is CASTGTSHGYTF. The CDR3 nucleotides are TGTGCCAGCACCGGGACTTCCCACGGCTACACCTTC.

V is TRBV6-1 and J is TRBJ1-4; no clear D gene. The germline gives CDR1 MNHNS, CDR2 SASEGT. The CDR3 extends over 15 amino acids. The ends were cut back, 7 bases at V and 4 bases at J, with 16 bases in the middle. This CDR3 is CASKELLTYNEKLFF. Here the CDR3 DNA reads TGTGCCAGCAAAGAGTTATTAACCTATAATGAAAAACTGTTTTTT.